Shown below are 14 T cell receptor beta chains from a single sample sequenced in a study of regulatory T cells in long-lasting Graves disease. Time point noted: newly diagnosed GD, antithyroid drugs for less than 3 months. The TCR library was made from RNA extracted from PBMCs. Arm-PCR of CDR3 regions with iRepertoire HTBI primers generated TCR beta libraries. MiXCR, run by TCRdb on the multiplex PCR reads, gives a single entry per CDR3 protein. The sample contains 250,000 or so distinct CDR3 sequences, around 18% of which appear only once. The sample was also reused in another study, on T cells in Graves' hyperthyroidism and ophthalmopathy.

The specimen comprised peripheral blood mononuclear cells (PBMCs), sampled at new diagnosis, from a patient treated with antithyroid drugs. These receptors came from a woman in her twenties or thirties with Graves disease.

In this sample, this clonotype turned up many times. V and J are TRBV20-1 and TRBJ2-5; D call uncertain. Per germline, CDR1 DFQATT and CDR2 SNEGSKA (reference sequence). V was cut by 1 base and J by 5 bases, with 20 bases left in between. CDR3 length: 16 residues. This chain's CDR3 is CSARVPYGARSETQYF. The CDR3 DNA reads TGCAGTGCTAGAGTACCATACGGAGCCAGGTCTGAGACCCAGTACTTC.

As DNA, the CDR3 is TGTGCCAGCAGTTACCGTGCCCGGGGCACGGAGACCCAGTACTTC. It codes for CASSYRARGTETQYF. The chain combines TRBV6-2 or TRBV6-3 with TRBJ2-5, with D perhaps assigned TRBD1 or TRBD2 (5 bases each). Germline V gene sequence: CDR1 MNHEY, CDR2 SVGEGT. The CDR3 contains 15 residues. Trimming stripped 2 bases from V and 5 bases from J, with 15 bases between.

Many counts were recorded for this clonotype. The chain uses TRBV2 and TRBJ1-2, with a tentative D call TRBD1 (6 bases). Germline-derived CDR1 and CDR2 are SNHLY and FYNNEI. The CDR3 contains 12 residues. Trimming took off 7 bases at V and 6 bases at J, with 12 bases between the two ends. The CDR3 nucleotides are TGTGCCAGCAAAGGGGGGGCGCATGGCTACACCTTC. It yields the protein CASKGGAHGYTF.

This clonotype was observed at least ten times. The V and J genes are TRBV11-2 and TRBJ2-1, with D perhaps matching TRBD1 (5 bases). CDR3 length equals 16 residues. Between the trimmed V and J ends, which lost 2 bases and 6 bases, there was a span of 17 bases. Germline V gene data show CDR1 as SGHAT and CDR2 as FQNNGV. CDR3 in amino acids: CASSLPTVTPFNEQFF. CDR3 sequence (DNA): TGTGCCAGCAGCTTACCGACAGTTACCCCTTTCAATGAGCAGTTCTTC.

About this clonotype itself: Given a much more abundant clone one base away, this may be a read error. The gene calls are TRBV11-3 and TRBJ2-1; D is tentatively TRBD1 or TRBD2 (6 bases each). The CDR3 sequence is 16 residues long. Germline assignment: CDR1 SGHNT and CDR2 YENEEA. The CDR3 DNA reads as TGTGCCAGCAGCTTAACTGACGGGGGCTCCTACAATGAGCAGCTCTTC. Protein sequence: CASSLTDGGSYNEQLF.

This clonotype was found many times. The chain has TRBV9 and TRBJ2-1; possibly TRBD2 for D (5 bases). Per germline, CDR1 SGDLS and CDR2 YYNGEE. The length of the CDR3 is 14 residues. V was shortened by 0 bases and J by 7 bases, with 11 bases between the two germline ends. CDR3 region: CASSVGGSSNEQFF. CDR3 DNA sequence: TGTGCCAGCAGCGTAGGCGGGTCCAGTAATGAGCAGTTCTTC. The entire variable domain, with the rest obtained from reference TRBV9 and TRBJ2-1, is as follows: DSGVTQTPKHLITATGQRVTLRCSPRSGDLSVYWYQQSLDQGLQFLIQYYNGEERAKGNILERFSAQQFPDLHSELNLSSLELGDSALYFCASSVGGSSNEQFFGPGTRLTVL.

This clonotype was seen many times. This chain joins TRBV6-1 and TRBJ2-7; D gene ambiguous. CDR1 and CDR2 (germline): MNHNS, SASEGT. The CDR3 length is 15 residues. V lost 2 bases to trimming and J lost 4 bases, with 15 bases between them. The CDR3 coding sequence is TGTGCCAGCAGTGAATGGAACGGGTTGGGATACGAGCAGTACTTC. Translation: CASSEWNGLGYEQYF.

The chain links TRBV19 to TRBJ1-6, with 10 nucleotides matching TRBD1. The CDR3 contains 15 residues. The V and J ends lost 6 bases and 6 bases, in that order; junction bases with no gene match: 5. Germline V gene lookup returns CDR1 LNHDA and CDR2 SQIVND (reference sequence). In nucleotides, the CDR3 is TGTGCCAGTAGGCCCGGGACAGGGGCTAATTCACCCCTCCACTTT. Amino acid sequence: CASRPGTGANSPLHF.

As concerns this clonotype: A much more abundant neighbour one base away suggests this may be a read error. The chain couples TRBV20-1 to TRBJ2-3; 9 nucleotides line up with TRBD2. The DNA end is more similar to TRBJ2-1, so the J call may be wrong. CDR1 and CDR2 from the germline V gene are DFQATT and SNEGSKA (reference sequence). The length of the CDR3 is 16 residues. The CDR3 nucleotides read TGCAGTGCTAGAGATAGGGCTAGCGGGAATACCTACGAGCAGTTCTTC. It encodes CSARDRASGNTYEQFF.

This clonotype was picked up many times. This chain links TRBV12-3 or TRBV12-4 with TRBJ2-7; D call uncertain. CDR3 length: 12 amino acids. Deletions cut 2 bases from V and 6 bases from J, with 8 bases between. The CDR3 sequence: CASSLSPSEQYF. CDR3 nucleotides: TGTGCCAGCAGTTTATCTCCCTCCGAGCAGTACTTC.

This clonotype was counted ten times or more. The chain has TRBV14 and TRBJ2-7, with 8 bases aligning to TRBD1. CDR3 length: 15 residues. Germline trimming cut 1 base from V and 2 bases from J; bases unmatched to any gene: 4. In germline, CDR1 is SGHDN, CDR2 FVKESK. CDR3 protein: CASSQGQGIPYEQYF. The CDR3 bases are TGTGCCAGCAGCCAAGGACAGGGGATCCCCTACGAGCAGTACTTC.

This clonotype was detected ten times or more. The chain has TRBV5-1 and TRBJ2-3; tentatively, D is TRBD1 or TRBD2 (6 bases each). V gave up 4 bases and J gave up 0 bases, with 15 bases separating them. The CDR3 extends over 16 amino acids. CDR1 and CDR2 from the germline V gene are SGHRS and YFSETQ. The CDR3 coding sequence is TGCGCCAGCAGCCTACCTTCGGGGGCAAGCACAGATACGCAGTATTTT. Translation: CASSLPSGASTDTQYF.

This clonotype was counted at least ten times. The rearrangement joins TRBV18 to TRBJ2-7; 9 bases are a match to TRBD1. Germline V gene lookup returns CDR1 KGHSH and CDR2 LQKENI. This CDR3 has 14 residues. The trim removed 8 bases at V and 0 bases at J, leaving 5 bases unmatched. CDR3: CASSPGQGSYEQYF. CDR3 in DNA: TGTGCCAGCAGCCCGGGACAGGGCTCCTACGAGCAGTACTTC.

This clonotype came up many times. The chain links TRBV9 to TRBJ1-2, with TRBD1 as a possible D gene (5 bases). Germline CDR1 and CDR2: SGDLS and YYNGEE. The CDR3 sequence is 17 residues long. The ends were cut back, 4 bases at V and 0 bases at J, with 19 bases in the middle. The CDR3 region is CASSLSGWGSPNYGYTF. CDR3 DNA: TGTGCCAGCAGCTTATCGGGCTGGGGCAGCCCTAACTATGGCTACACCTTC.